The clone carrying this T cell receptor (beta chain) appeared a few times. Its specificity is unknown. The sample is drawn from a study of spatial heterogeneity in lung cancer. Whole-study context: The study found that TCR transcript counts in tumor regions correlated strongly with a matched bulk RNA-seq T cell module score.

The CDR3 runs to 14 residues. V lost 5 bases and J lost 5; bases outside the gene matches: 7. Germline lookup yields CDR1 SGHTA and CDR2 FQGNSA. As for time point: sample taken at primary tumor resection. The cohort: roughly 72 early-stage, untreated non-small cell lung cancer patients. Every cDNA TCR molecule received its own unique molecular identifier. TCRdb called the 5' RACE reads again in MiXCR, with one record for every CDR3 protein. The sample holds several thousand distinct CDR3 sequences, 5% to 7% seen once. General study findings and limits: Expanded intratumoral alpha and beta TCR counts tracked tumor mutation counts.

This sample comprised lung tumor tissue, obtained at surgery. The receptor was isolated from a male donor with early-stage non-small cell lung cancer. This rearrangement joins TRBV7-2 to TRBJ2-7; 9 bases map to TRBD1. CDR3 DNA sequence: TGTGCCAGCAGCGCCCGGGACAGGGTCCACGAGCAGTACTTC. It codes for CASSARDRVHEQYF.